These 5 T cell receptor beta chains were sequenced from one sample in a study of T cell responses to AZD1222 COVID-19 vaccine. Sequencing used immunoSEQ multiplex PCR; TCRdb keeps in-frame clones, though not all of them. The data hold tens of thousands of clones, with 75% to 90% observed a single time. Here the sequenced sample was peripheral blood, taken 28 days after the second AZD1222 dose. These receptors originate from an adult who received the AZD1222 COVID-19 vaccine.

V and J are TRBV12-3 or TRBV12-4 and TRBJ1-2; TRBD1 might be the D (6 bases). The CDR3 contains 13 residues. Trimming stripped 3 bases from V and 8 bases from J, with 13 bases between. The CDR3 DNA reads as TGTGCCAGCAGTTTGAGGCAGGGGAGAGGCTACACCTTC. Translation gives CASSLRQGRGYTF.

J is TRBJ1-1 and V is TRBV27; TRBD1 matches at 7 bases. Germline V gene sequence: CDR1 MNHEY, CDR2 SMNVEV (reference sequence). The CDR3 consists of 15 residues. V lost 2 bases to trimming and J lost 3 bases; unmatched junction nucleotides: 6. The CDR3 loop reads CASSLIAGGYTEAFF. The CDR3 DNA follows: TGTGCCAGCAGTTTAATCGCAGGGGGGTACACTGAAGCTTTCTTT.

In nucleotides, the CDR3 is TGTGCCAGCAGTTTAGGTGCAGGTACCTACGAGCAGTACTTC. Residues: CASSLGAGTYEQYF. The rearrangement uses TRBV28 and TRBJ2-7; D unclear. Germline V lookup: CDR1 MDHEN, CDR2 SYDVKM. With 2 bases removed from V and 2 bases from J, the gap between germline ends came to 10 bases. This CDR3 has 14 residues.

This clone has more than one count but fewer than ten. This sequence joins TRBV2 and TRBJ1-4; TRBD1 aligns across 9 bases. CDR3 length: 15 residues. The germline CDR1 and CDR2 sequences are SNHLY and FYNNEI. V dropped 6 bases and J dropped 6; count of bases not matched to a gene: 8. CDR3: CASSDITGGDEKLFF. DNA for the CDR3: TGTGCCAGCAGCGACATTACAGGGGGCGATGAAAAACTGTTTTTT.

V is TRBV5-1 and J is TRBJ1-1; 8 bases align to TRBD1. J gave up 5 bases and V 0 bases, and 6 bases lay outside the gene matches. The CDR3 is 15 amino acids. The germline V gene has CDR1 SGHRS and CDR2 YFSETQ. The CDR3 DNA reads as TGCGCCAGCAGCTTGGAGCCAGGGGGCTGGACTGAAGCTTTCTTT. This encodes CASSLEPGGWTEAFF.